This T cell receptor (beta chain) appears in the sequencing data of a study of blood T cells in healthy people across ages. Combining a sample-barcoded 5' primer with a J-beta primer mix, a second PCR ran for roughly 7 to 11 cycles. TCRdb called the 5' RACE reads again in MiXCR, with one record for every CDR3 protein. The sample has approximately 800,000 distinct CDR3 sequences; approximately 24% are singletons. After removal of 1 base from V and 3 bases from J, the junction contained 5 bases not matched to a gene. There are 15 residues in the CDR3. CDR1 and CDR2 (germline): MNHEY, SVGAGI. The sample was also reused in another study, on T cells of mothers and their children.

Sequencing was performed on blood. V is TRBV6-5 and J is TRBJ2-7; TRBD1 matches 8 bases. The sequence came from a boy between 10 and 17 years old in good health. CDR3 sequence reads: CASSYWTGWNYEQYF. As DNA, the CDR3 is TGTGCCAGCAGTTACTGGACAGGGTGGAACTACGAGCAGTACTTC.